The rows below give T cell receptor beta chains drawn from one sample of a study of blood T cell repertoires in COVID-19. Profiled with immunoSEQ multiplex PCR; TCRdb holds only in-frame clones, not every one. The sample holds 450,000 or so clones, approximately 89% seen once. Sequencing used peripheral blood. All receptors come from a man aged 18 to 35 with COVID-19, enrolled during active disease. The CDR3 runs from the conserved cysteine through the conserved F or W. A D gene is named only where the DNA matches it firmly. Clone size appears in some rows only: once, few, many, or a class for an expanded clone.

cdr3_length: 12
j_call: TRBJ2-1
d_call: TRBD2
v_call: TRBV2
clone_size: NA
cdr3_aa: CASRERGNEQFF
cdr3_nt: TGTGCCAGCAGGGAGCGGGGCAATGAGCAGTTCTTC

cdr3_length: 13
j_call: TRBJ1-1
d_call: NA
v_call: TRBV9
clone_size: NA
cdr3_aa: CASSVGGDTEAFF
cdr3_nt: TGTGCCAGCAGCGTAGGGGGGGACACTGAAGCTTTCTTT

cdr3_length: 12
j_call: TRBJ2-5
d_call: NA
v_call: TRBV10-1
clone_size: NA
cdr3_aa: CASSEGGETQYF
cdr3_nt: TGCGCCAGCAGTGAAGGGGGAGAGACCCAGTACTTC

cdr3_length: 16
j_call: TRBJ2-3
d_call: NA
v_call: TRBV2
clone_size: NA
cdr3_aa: CASSEALRQFTDTQYF
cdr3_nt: TGTGCCAGCAGTGAAGCGCTTCGACAGTTCACAGATACGCAGTATTTT

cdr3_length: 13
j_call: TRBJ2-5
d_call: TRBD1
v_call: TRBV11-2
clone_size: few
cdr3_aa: CASSRDRGETQYF
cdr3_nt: TGTGCCAGCAGCCGGGACAGGGGGGAGACCCAGTACTTC

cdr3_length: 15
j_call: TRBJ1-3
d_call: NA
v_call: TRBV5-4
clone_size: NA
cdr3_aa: CASSLEAGIGNTIYF
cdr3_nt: TGTGCCAGCAGCTTGGAGGCAGGGATAGGAAACACCATATATTTT

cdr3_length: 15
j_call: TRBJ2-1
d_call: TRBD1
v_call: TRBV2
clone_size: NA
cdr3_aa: CASSRETGLGNEQFF
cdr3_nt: TGTGCCAGCAGTCGCGAGACAGGGCTGGGCAATGAGCAGTTCTTC

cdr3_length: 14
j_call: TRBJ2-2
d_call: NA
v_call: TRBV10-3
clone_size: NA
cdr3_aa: CAISERTETGELFF
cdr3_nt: TGTGCCATCAGTGAGAGAACGGAGACCGGGGAGCTGTTTTTT

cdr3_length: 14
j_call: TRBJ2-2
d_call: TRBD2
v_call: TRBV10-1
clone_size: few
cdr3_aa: CASRQTSGAGELFF
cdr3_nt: TGCGCCAGCAGGCAGACTAGCGGGGCCGGGGAGCTGTTTTTT

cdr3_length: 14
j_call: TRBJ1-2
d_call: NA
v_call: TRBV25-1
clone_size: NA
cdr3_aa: CASSSVVQTYGYTF
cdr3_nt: TGTGCCAGCAGCTCGGTTGTACAGACCTATGGCTACACCTTC

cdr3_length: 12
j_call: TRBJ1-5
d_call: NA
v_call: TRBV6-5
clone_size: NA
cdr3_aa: CASRGSGGAQHF
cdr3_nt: TGTGCCAGCAGAGGCAGTGGGGGGGCCCAGCATTTT